This T cell receptor (beta chain) appears in the sequencing data of a study of OX40 agonist ivuxolimab in advanced cancers. Study details: A male proportion of approximately 80% was recorded, with mean age about 54 years and range roughly 20 to 90. Participants could have had prior anti-PD-1, anti-PD-L1 or anti-CTLA-4 therapy, and approximately 40% had some.

The method was immunoSEQ multiplex PCR; TCRdb's version includes in-frame clones alone and lacks a portion of them. In the table there are under 60,000 clones, about nine tenths of which are singletons. The CDR3 consists of 15 residues. Germline values: CDR1 SGHDN, CDR2 FVKESK. The V end lost 5 bases, the J end lost 2 bases, and 15 bases lay between the germline ends. Sampled blood was obtained at baseline, cycle 4 day 1, and cycle 7 day 1. The material sequenced was CD4+ or CD8+ T cells sorted from blood, taken in a trial of the OX40 agonist ivuxolimab. This clonotype originated in an adult with an advanced solid tumor such as melanoma, head and neck, liver or kidney cancer. The genes are TRBV14 and TRBJ1-2; D is undetermined. The CDR3 coding sequence is TGTGCCAGCAGCTCTCCACTTGGACGGAACTATGGCTACACCTTC. This gives the protein CASSSPLGRNYGYTF.